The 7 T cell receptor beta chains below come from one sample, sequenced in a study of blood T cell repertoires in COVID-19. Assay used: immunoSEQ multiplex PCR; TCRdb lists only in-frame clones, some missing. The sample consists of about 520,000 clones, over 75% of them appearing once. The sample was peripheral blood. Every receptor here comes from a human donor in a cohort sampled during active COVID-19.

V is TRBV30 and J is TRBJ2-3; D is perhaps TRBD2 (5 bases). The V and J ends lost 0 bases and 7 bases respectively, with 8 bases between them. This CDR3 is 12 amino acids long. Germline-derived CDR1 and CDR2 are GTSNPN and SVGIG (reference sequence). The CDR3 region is CAWSVGVYTQYF. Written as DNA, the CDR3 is TGTGCCTGGAGTGTCGGGGTGTATACGCAGTATTTT.

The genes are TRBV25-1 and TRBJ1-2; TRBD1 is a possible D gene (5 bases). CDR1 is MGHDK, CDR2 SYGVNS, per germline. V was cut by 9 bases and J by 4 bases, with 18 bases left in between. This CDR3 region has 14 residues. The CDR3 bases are TGTGCCAGTACTCCTTGGGAGGGACCCTATGGCTACACCTTC. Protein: CASTPWEGPYGYTF.

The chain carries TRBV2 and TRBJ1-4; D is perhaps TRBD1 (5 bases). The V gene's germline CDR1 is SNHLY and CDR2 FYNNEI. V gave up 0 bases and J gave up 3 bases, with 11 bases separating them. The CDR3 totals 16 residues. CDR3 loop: CASSEARVVANEKLFF. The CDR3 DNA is TGTGCCAGCAGTGAAGCCAGGGTGGTCGCTAATGAAAAACTGTTTTTT.

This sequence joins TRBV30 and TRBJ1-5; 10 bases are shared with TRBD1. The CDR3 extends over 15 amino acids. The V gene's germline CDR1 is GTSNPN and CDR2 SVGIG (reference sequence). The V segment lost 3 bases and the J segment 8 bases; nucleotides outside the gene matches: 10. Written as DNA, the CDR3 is TGTGCCTGGAGCCACGGGACAGGGGAAAAAGAGCCCCAGCATTTT. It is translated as CAWSHGTGEKEPQHF.

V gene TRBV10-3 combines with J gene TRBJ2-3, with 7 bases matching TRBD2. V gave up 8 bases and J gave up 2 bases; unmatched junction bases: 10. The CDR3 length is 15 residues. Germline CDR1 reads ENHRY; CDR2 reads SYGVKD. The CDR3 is CAIAIGLADTDTQYF. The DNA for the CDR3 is TGTGCCATCGCGATTGGGCTAGCGGACACAGATACGCAGTATTTT.

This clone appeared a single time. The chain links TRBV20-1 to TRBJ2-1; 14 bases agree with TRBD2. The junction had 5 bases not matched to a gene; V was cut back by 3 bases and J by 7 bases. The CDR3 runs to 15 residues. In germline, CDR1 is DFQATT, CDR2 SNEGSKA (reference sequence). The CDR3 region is CSASRGLAGVNEQFF. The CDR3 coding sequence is TGCAGTGCTAGTCGGGGACTAGCGGGAGTAAATGAGCAGTTCTTC.

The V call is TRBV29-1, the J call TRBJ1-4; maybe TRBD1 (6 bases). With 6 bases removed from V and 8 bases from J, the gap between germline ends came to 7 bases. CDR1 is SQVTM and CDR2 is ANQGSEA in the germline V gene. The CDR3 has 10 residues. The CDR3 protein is CSVRGEKLFF. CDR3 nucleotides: TGCAGCGTGAGGGGGGAAAAACTGTTTTTT.